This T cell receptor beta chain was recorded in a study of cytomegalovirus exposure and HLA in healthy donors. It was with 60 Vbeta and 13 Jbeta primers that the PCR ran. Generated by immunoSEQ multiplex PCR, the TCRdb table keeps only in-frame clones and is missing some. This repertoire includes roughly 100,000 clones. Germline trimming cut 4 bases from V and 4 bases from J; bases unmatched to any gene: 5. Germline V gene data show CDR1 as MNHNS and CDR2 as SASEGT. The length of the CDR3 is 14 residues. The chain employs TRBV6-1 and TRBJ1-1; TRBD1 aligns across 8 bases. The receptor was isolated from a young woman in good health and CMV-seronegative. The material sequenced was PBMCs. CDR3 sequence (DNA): TGTGCCAGCAGTGCGACAGGGGAAGGCACTGAAGCTTTCTTT. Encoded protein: CASSATGEGTEAFF.